Listed below are T cell receptor beta chains from one sample, sequenced in a study of CD8+ T cells in alopecia areata. Profiling relied on immunoSEQ multiplex PCR, and the TCRdb table lists in-frame clones only, not all of them. Of some 180,000 clones listed, about half are singletons. This sample comprised CD8+ T cells sorted from blood, obtained at roughly week 52, from a patient treated with tofacitinib. Receptors were obtained from a human donor with alopecia areata. CDR3s include the opening cysteine and the closing phenylalanine or tryptophan. The order of the fields is CDR3 protein, CDR3 DNA, D gene, V gene, CDR3 length, clone size, J gene. A D gene is named only where the DNA matches it firmly. Rows may omit the clone size; those that give it use once, few, many or a size class.

cdr3_aa: CAWSVRIGGLNEQFF
cdr3_nt: TGTGCCTGGAGTGTACGTATAGGGGGTCTCAATGAGCAGTTCTTC
d_call: -
v_call: TRBV30
cdr3_length: 15
clone_size: -
j_call: TRBJ2-1

cdr3_aa: CASGLSGAGGYTF
cdr3_nt: TGTGCTAGTGGTTTGAGCGGGGCGGGAGGCTACACCTTC
d_call: -
v_call: TRBV12-5
cdr3_length: 13
clone_size: -
j_call: TRBJ1-2

cdr3_aa: CSVETKNEQFF
cdr3_nt: TGCAGCGTTGAAACGAAAAATGAGCAGTTCTTC
d_call: -
v_call: TRBV29-1
cdr3_length: 11
clone_size: -
j_call: TRBJ2-1

cdr3_aa: CASSFDREETQYF
cdr3_nt: TGCGCCAGCAGCTTCGACAGGGAGGAGACCCAGTACTTC
d_call: TRBD1
v_call: TRBV4-1
cdr3_length: 13
clone_size: few
j_call: TRBJ2-5

cdr3_aa: CASRLSDTGELFF
cdr3_nt: TGTGCCAGTAGACTCAGTGACACCGGGGAGCTGTTTTTT
d_call: -
v_call: TRBV19
cdr3_length: 13
clone_size: few
j_call: TRBJ2-2

cdr3_aa: CSVQGSYNEQFF
cdr3_nt: TGCAGCGTCCAGGGCTCCTACAATGAGCAGTTCTTC
d_call: -
v_call: TRBV29-1
cdr3_length: 12
clone_size: -
j_call: TRBJ2-1

cdr3_aa: CASRRNGRRGETQYF
cdr3_nt: TGTGCCAGCAGGAGGAATGGCCGACGAGGAGAGACCCAGTACTTC
d_call: -
v_call: TRBV2
cdr3_length: 15
clone_size: -
j_call: TRBJ2-5

cdr3_aa: CASSVVPWTEESYEQYF
cdr3_nt: TGTGCCAGCAGTGTAGTTCCGTGGACGGAAGAATCCTACGAGCAGTACTTC
d_call: -
v_call: TRBV25-1
cdr3_length: 17
clone_size: -
j_call: TRBJ2-7

cdr3_aa: CASSLRGVIEHYTF
cdr3_nt: TGTGCCAGCAGTTTGAGGGGGGTAATTGAACACTACACCTTC
d_call: -
v_call: TRBV27
cdr3_length: 14
clone_size: -
j_call: TRBJ1-2

cdr3_aa: CASSSPGASAYEQYF
cdr3_nt: TGTGCCAGCAGCTCTCCCGGGGCTTCCGCCTACGAGCAGTACTTC
d_call: -
v_call: TRBV7-3
cdr3_length: 15
clone_size: few
j_call: TRBJ2-7

cdr3_aa: CASSPEGSGAHNEQFF
cdr3_nt: TGTGCCAGCAGCCCGGAGGGTAGCGGGGCCCACAATGAGCAGTTCTTC
d_call: TRBD2
v_call: TRBV7-6
cdr3_length: 16
clone_size: few
j_call: TRBJ2-1

cdr3_aa: CASSYGGTDTQYF
cdr3_nt: TGTGCCAGCAGTTACGGGGGCACAGATACGCAGTATTTT
d_call: -
v_call: TRBV6-5
cdr3_length: 13
clone_size: -
j_call: TRBJ2-3

cdr3_aa: CASSPRGSGETQYF
cdr3_nt: TGCGCCAGCAGTCCCCGCGGGTCAGGGGAGACCCAGTACTTC
d_call: -
v_call: TRBV5-1
cdr3_length: 14
clone_size: -
j_call: TRBJ2-5

cdr3_aa: CASSTGFEQFF
cdr3_nt: TGTGCCAGCAGTACAGGGTTTGAGCAGTTCTTC
d_call: -
v_call: TRBV6-5
cdr3_length: 11
clone_size: -
j_call: TRBJ2-1

cdr3_aa: CASSFREAGELFF
cdr3_nt: TGTGCCAGCAGCTTCAGGGAGGCCGGGGAGCTGTTTTTT
d_call: -
v_call: TRBV13
cdr3_length: 13
clone_size: -
j_call: TRBJ2-2

cdr3_aa: CAWTRDRDSYGYTF
cdr3_nt: TGTGCCTGGACCAGGGACAGGGACAGCTATGGCTACACCTTC
d_call: TRBD1
v_call: TRBV30
cdr3_length: 14
clone_size: -
j_call: TRBJ1-2

cdr3_aa: CASSPNSNQPQHF
cdr3_nt: TGTGCCAGCAGTCCGAATAGCAATCAGCCCCAGCATTTT
d_call: -
v_call: TRBV7-9
cdr3_length: 13
clone_size: -
j_call: TRBJ1-5

cdr3_aa: CASSWDSLFSGANVLTF
cdr3_nt: TGCGCCAGCAGCTGGGACAGTCTTTTCTCTGGGGCCAACGTCCTGACTTTC
d_call: TRBD1
v_call: TRBV5-1
cdr3_length: 17
clone_size: few
j_call: TRBJ2-6

cdr3_aa: CASSRPEEASYEQYF
cdr3_nt: TGTGCCAGCAGCAGGCCCGAGGAGGCCTCCTACGAGCAGTACTTC
d_call: -
v_call: TRBV7-9
cdr3_length: 15
clone_size: -
j_call: TRBJ2-7

cdr3_aa: CSAQGSGHPFF
cdr3_nt: TGCAGCGCCCAGGGGTCGGGACACCCCTTCTTT
d_call: -
v_call: TRBV29-1
cdr3_length: 11
clone_size: few
j_call: TRBJ1-1

cdr3_aa: CASSWTGGRGTGELFF
cdr3_nt: TGCGCCAGCAGCTGGACGGGGGGTAGAGGCACCGGGGAGCTGTTTTTT
d_call: TRBD2
v_call: TRBV5-1
cdr3_length: 16
clone_size: -
j_call: TRBJ2-2

cdr3_aa: CASSLSDRGYGYTF
cdr3_nt: TGTGCCAGCAGCTTATCCGACAGGGGCTATGGCTACACCTTC
d_call: TRBD1
v_call: TRBV7-6
cdr3_length: 14
clone_size: -
j_call: TRBJ1-2

cdr3_aa: CASSLVQGTNTEAFF
cdr3_nt: TGTGCCAGCAGCTTAGTCCAGGGAACAAACACTGAAGCTTTCTTT
d_call: -
v_call: TRBV7-6
cdr3_length: 15
clone_size: -
j_call: TRBJ1-1

cdr3_aa: CASSQPGQVPIGYTF
cdr3_nt: TGTGCCAGCAGCCAACCGGGACAGGTTCCTATTGGCTACACCTTC
d_call: TRBD1
v_call: TRBV4-2
cdr3_length: 15
clone_size: -
j_call: TRBJ1-2

cdr3_aa: CASSQDVLYEQYF
cdr3_nt: TGCGCCAGCAGCCAAGATGTGCTTTACGAGCAGTACTTC
d_call: -
v_call: TRBV4-3
cdr3_length: 13
clone_size: -
j_call: TRBJ2-7

cdr3_aa: CASSTRRGGLSTEAFF
cdr3_nt: TGTGCCAGCAGCACCCGACGTGGGGGACTCTCAACTGAAGCTTTCTTT
d_call: -
v_call: TRBV7-9
cdr3_length: 16
clone_size: -
j_call: TRBJ1-1

cdr3_aa: CALGDSSSYEQYF
cdr3_nt: TGTGCCTTGGGGGACTCGAGCTCCTACGAGCAGTACTTC
d_call: -
v_call: TRBV7-9
cdr3_length: 13
clone_size: -
j_call: TRBJ2-7

cdr3_aa: CASSQGGRGTEAFF
cdr3_nt: TGTGCCAGCAGCCAGGGAGGTAGGGGCACTGAAGCTTTCTTT
d_call: -
v_call: TRBV2
cdr3_length: 14
clone_size: few
j_call: TRBJ1-1

cdr3_aa: CSVLLRDYQSTDTQYF
cdr3_nt: TGCAGCGTCCTCCTTAGGGACTACCAGAGCACAGATACGCAGTATTTT
d_call: TRBD2
v_call: TRBV29-1
cdr3_length: 16
clone_size: -
j_call: TRBJ2-3

cdr3_aa: CASSLRGGNYGYTF
cdr3_nt: TGTGCCAGCAGCTTAAGAGGGGGGAACTATGGCTACACCTTC
d_call: -
v_call: TRBV5-4
cdr3_length: 14
clone_size: -
j_call: TRBJ1-2

cdr3_aa: CASSLAFHIQYF
cdr3_nt: TGTGCCAGCAGCTTAGCCTTCCACATTCAGTACTTC
d_call: -
v_call: TRBV7-2
cdr3_length: 12
clone_size: -
j_call: TRBJ2-4

cdr3_aa: CASSPTTAGLDEKLFF
cdr3_nt: TGTGCCAGCTCACCGACGACAGCGGGCTTGGATGAAAAACTGTTTTTT
d_call: -
v_call: TRBV18
cdr3_length: 16
clone_size: -
j_call: TRBJ1-4

cdr3_aa: CASSIKGYEQFF
cdr3_nt: TGTGCCAGTAGTATTAAGGGCTATGAGCAGTTCTTC
d_call: -
v_call: TRBV19
cdr3_length: 12
clone_size: -
j_call: TRBJ2-1

cdr3_aa: CASSLRQGARNEQFF
cdr3_nt: TGTGCCAGCAGTTTACGACAGGGGGCTCGCAATGAGCAGTTCTTC
d_call: TRBD1
v_call: TRBV27
cdr3_length: 15
clone_size: -
j_call: TRBJ2-1

cdr3_aa: CAWSPLASGHEQYF
cdr3_nt: TGTGCCTGGAGCCCTCTCGCGTCGGGGCACGAGCAGTACTTC
d_call: -
v_call: TRBV30
cdr3_length: 14
clone_size: -
j_call: TRBJ2-7

cdr3_aa: CASSFSQGGAREQYF
cdr3_nt: TGTGCCAGCAGTTTCTCCCAGGGGGGGGCTAGGGAGCAGTACTTC
d_call: -
v_call: TRBV27
cdr3_length: 15
clone_size: few
j_call: TRBJ2-7

cdr3_aa: CASSQARTLNTEAFF
cdr3_nt: TGCGCCAGCAGCCAAGCCAGGACTCTGAACACTGAAGCTTTCTTT
d_call: -
v_call: TRBV4-1
cdr3_length: 15
clone_size: -
j_call: TRBJ1-1

cdr3_aa: CAWSVRFGQKNTEAFF
cdr3_nt: TGTGCCTGGAGTGTACGGTTCGGACAAAAGAACACTGAAGCTTTCTTT
d_call: -
v_call: TRBV30
cdr3_length: 16
clone_size: few
j_call: TRBJ1-1

cdr3_aa: CASSLYSSNTGELFF
cdr3_nt: TGCGCCAGCAGCTTGTACTCTTCGAACACCGGGGAGCTGTTTTTT
d_call: -
v_call: TRBV5-1
cdr3_length: 15
clone_size: -
j_call: TRBJ2-2

cdr3_aa: CASSLGQASYEQYF
cdr3_nt: TGTGCCAGCAGTTTAGGTCAGGCCTCCTACGAGCAGTACTTC
d_call: -
v_call: TRBV27
cdr3_length: 14
clone_size: -
j_call: TRBJ2-7

cdr3_aa: CASSLEHSYNEQFF
cdr3_nt: TGTGCCAGCAGCTTGGAGCACTCCTACAATGAGCAGTTCTTC
d_call: -
v_call: TRBV5-6
cdr3_length: 14
clone_size: -
j_call: TRBJ2-1

cdr3_aa: CASSLAGGYEQYF
cdr3_nt: TGTGCCAGCAGTCTCGCGGGTGGGTACGAGCAGTACTTC
d_call: -
v_call: TRBV13
cdr3_length: 13
clone_size: -
j_call: TRBJ2-7

cdr3_aa: CASSYDALGGQPQHF
cdr3_nt: TGTGCCAGCAGTTATGACGCCCTAGGAGGCCAGCCCCAGCATTTT
d_call: -
v_call: TRBV6-5
cdr3_length: 15
clone_size: -
j_call: TRBJ1-5

cdr3_aa: CASSFKAVTF
cdr3_nt: TGTGCCAGCAGTTTTAAGGCGGTCACCTTC
d_call: -
v_call: TRBV7-9
cdr3_length: 10
clone_size: -
j_call: TRBJ1-2

cdr3_aa: CASSSLETQYF
cdr3_nt: TGTGCCAGCAGCTCTCTAGAGACCCAGTACTTC
d_call: -
v_call: TRBV7-9
cdr3_length: 11
clone_size: -
j_call: TRBJ2-5

cdr3_aa: CASSLVSGEAFF
cdr3_nt: TGTGCCAGCAGCTTAGTCTCGGGGGAAGCTTTCTTT
d_call: -
v_call: TRBV7-9
cdr3_length: 12
clone_size: -
j_call: TRBJ1-1

cdr3_aa: CASSSRGGYGYTF
cdr3_nt: TGTGCCAGCAGTTCCAGGGGGGGCTATGGCTACACCTTC
d_call: TRBD1
v_call: TRBV27
cdr3_length: 13
clone_size: -
j_call: TRBJ1-2

cdr3_aa: CASSYGQGETQYF
cdr3_nt: TGTGCCAGCAGCTACGGACAGGGGGAGACCCAGTACTTC
d_call: TRBD1
v_call: TRBV7-3
cdr3_length: 13
clone_size: -
j_call: TRBJ2-5